The 24 T cell receptor beta chains in this list originate from one sample, sequenced in a study of cytomegalovirus exposure and HLA in healthy donors. Amplification used 60 Vbeta primers and 13 Jbeta primers. Libraries were prepared by immunoSEQ multiplex PCR; TCRdb keeps only in-frame clonotypes and omits some of them. The table lists about 160,000 clones, 70% to 80% of them singletons. Material for sequencing was PBMCs. All receptors come from a woman aged 45-65 years in good health and CMV-seronegative.

The chain couples TRBV2 to TRBJ2-3; 8 nucleotides align to TRBD2. CDR3 length equals 15 residues. V gave up 5 bases and J gave up 2 bases; unmatched junction bases: 6. Germline CDR1 is SNHLY and CDR2 is FYNNEI. CDR3 nucleotide sequence: TGTGCCAGCAGTCCCCTACTAGCGGCCACAGATACGCAGTATTTT. It codes for CASSPLLAATDTQYF.

The chain employs TRBV18 and TRBJ2-7, with 9 bases matching TRBD1. Unmatched junction bases numbered 6, after V lost 4 bases and J lost 2 bases. Looked up from germline, CDR1 is KGHSH and CDR2 is LQKENI. The CDR3 totals 15 residues. In DNA, the CDR3 is TGTGCCAGCTCACGACCCGGGACAGGGACCTACGAGCAGTACTTC. Its translation: CASSRPGTGTYEQYF. Filled out from reference TRBV18 and TRBJ2-7, the complete variable domain reads NAGVMQNPRHLVRRRGQEARLRCSPMKGHSHVYWYRQLPEEGLKFMVYLQKENIIDESGMPKERFSAEFPKEGPSILRIQQVVRGDSAAYFCASSRPGTGTYEQYFGPGTRLTVT.

This clone was detected only once. The chain links TRBV7-9 to TRBJ2-7; TRBD1 might be the D (5 bases). Per germline, CDR1 SEHNR and CDR2 FQNEAQ (reference sequence). This CDR3 is built from 14 residues. Trimming removed 5 bases from V and 0 bases from J, with 11 bases in between. CDR3 residues: CASSPDTLSYEQYF. The CDR3 DNA follows: TGTGCCAGCAGCCCGGACACTCTCTCCTACGAGCAGTACTTC.

This clone was detected once. This sequence joins TRBV7-6 and TRBJ2-3; D unresolved. Trimming pared 3 bases from V and 2 bases from J, leaving 9 bases between. Per germline, CDR1 SGHVS and CDR2 FNYEAQ. This CDR3 is 14 amino acids long. The CDR3 loop is CASSLGSHTDTQYF. The CDR3 DNA sequence: TGTGCCAGCAGCTTGGGCAGCCACACAGATACGCAGTATTTT.

This clone showed up just a few times. The rearrangement joins TRBV19 to TRBJ2-1, with D possibly TRBD2 on 5 matching bases. Per germline, CDR1 LNHDA and CDR2 SQIVND (reference sequence). Trimming cost V 5 bases and J 7 bases, with 15 bases left between them. The length of the CDR3 is 14 residues. CDR3 in DNA: TGTGCCAGTAGTCTCCGGGTCTCGGGGAATGAGCAGTTCTTC. Translation gives CASSLRVSGNEQFF.

The V gene is TRBV5-1, the J gene TRBJ2-1, with D perhaps TRBD2 (6 bases). The CDR3 has 15 amino acids. V dropped 4 bases and J dropped 3 bases, with 14 bases sitting between them. The V gene's germline CDR1 is SGHRS and CDR2 YFSETQ. As DNA, the CDR3 is TGCGCCAGCAGCATTAGCGGACAACTCTACAATGAGCAGTTCTTC. Residues: CASSISGQLYNEQFF.

The chain carries TRBV19 and TRBJ1-1; 10 nucleotides match TRBD1. Germline CDR1 is LNHDA and CDR2 is SQIVND (reference sequence). V shed 4 bases and J 1 base; nucleotides not matched to a gene: 3. The CDR3 sequence is 15 residues long. DNA for the CDR3: TGTGCCAGTAGTACCCGGGACAGGGGGAACACTGAAGCTTTCTTT. Amino acid sequence: CASSTRDRGNTEAFF.

This chain joins TRBV9 and TRBJ2-1; TRBD2 agrees at 12 bases. This CDR3 has 19 amino acids. V trimming: 4 bases; J trimming: 0 bases; junction bases outside the gene matches: 11. Germline V gives CDR1 SGDLS, CDR2 YYNGEE. In DNA, the CDR3 is TGTGCCAGCAGCATAGCGACTAGCGGGGGTTCGAGCTCCTACAATGAGCAGTTCTTC. Its protein product is CASSIATSGGSSSYNEQFF. The entire variable domain, with the rest obtained from reference TRBV9 and TRBJ2-1, is as follows: DSGVTQTPKHLITATGQRVTLRCSPRSGDLSVYWYQQSLDQGLQFLIQYYNGEERAKGNILERFSAQQFPDLHSELNLSSLELGDSALYFCASSIATSGGSSSYNEQFFGPGTRLTVL.

The chain has TRBV5-1 and TRBJ1-1; TRBD1 might be the D (5 bases). Germline CDR1 and CDR2: SGHRS and YFSETQ. CDR3 length: 15 amino acids. V was pared by 4 bases and J by 3 bases, with 16 bases between. CDR3 residues: CASSELALGDTEAFF. The DNA for the CDR3 is TGCGCCAGCAGCGAACTCGCTCTAGGGGACACTGAAGCTTTCTTT.

As to this clone: This CDR3 is also generated by other DNA sequences in the sample. The J gene is TRBJ1-5, the V gene TRBV4-1; D is perhaps TRBD1 (6 bases). There are 16 residues in the CDR3. The germline gives CDR1 MGHRA, CDR2 YSYEKL. V was clipped by 0 bases and J by 2 bases, with 11 bases between them. This CDR3 reads CASSQDGGIGNQPQHF. In DNA, the CDR3 is TGCGCCAGCAGCCAAGATGGGGGCATAGGCAATCAGCCCCAGCATTTT.

The chain is built from TRBV9 and TRBJ2-3; 12 positions agree with TRBD2. Germline CDR1 reads SGDLS; CDR2 reads YYNGEE. The CDR3 contains 14 residues. Unmatched junction bases numbered 6, after V lost 5 bases and J lost 8 bases. The CDR3 region is CASRLGLAGTTQYF. The CDR3 nucleotides read TGTGCCAGCAGATTGGGACTAGCGGGCACTACGCAGTATTTT. The variable domain in full, completed from reference TRBV9 and TRBJ2-3, reads DSGVTQTPKHLITATGQRVTLRCSPRSGDLSVYWYQQSLDQGLQFLIQYYNGEERAKGNILERFSAQQFPDLHSELNLSSLELGDSALYFCASRLGLAGTTQYFGPGTRLTVL.

The chain joins TRBV6-4 to TRBJ2-7; no firm D call. This CDR3 region has 11 residues. Trimming left V 7 bases short and J 9 bases short, with 13 bases between. Germline CDR1 is MRHNA and CDR2 is SNTAGT. CDR3 amino acids: CASKFGLGQYF. DNA for the CDR3: TGTGCCAGCAAGTTCGGCCTAGGGCAGTACTTC.

The chain joins TRBV21-1 to TRBJ1-5. TRBV21-1 is a pseudogene segment. CDR3 length equals 13 residues. CDR3: CASKADSNQPQHF. The CDR3 DNA reads as TGTGCCAGCAAAGCCGATAGCAATCAGCCCCAGCATTTT.

This chain uses TRBV6-5 with TRBJ1-2; 12 bases are a match to TRBD1. Germline CDR1 is MNHEY and CDR2 is SVGAGI. This CDR3 is 16 amino acids long. V dropped 4 bases and J dropped 10; count of bases not matched to a gene: 13. The CDR3 loop is CASSSPFTGTGGDYTF. The DNA for the CDR3 is TGTGCCAGCAGTTCCCCTTTCACCGGGACAGGGGGCGACTACACCTTC.

The gene calls are TRBV15 and TRBJ2-7; possible D gene TRBD1, 6 bases. CDR3 length equals 15 residues. Germline V gene data show CDR1 as LNHNV and CDR2 as YYDKDF (reference sequence). Trimming removed 2 bases from V and 7 bases from J, with 18 bases in between. DNA of the CDR3: TGTGCCACCAGCAGAACCGCAGGGGTCGATTTAGAGCAGTACTTC. Translated, it gives CATSRTAGVDLEQYF.

The chain joins TRBV7-2 to TRBJ2-4; 7 nucleotides agree with TRBD2. V shed 1 base and J 3 bases; nucleotides not matched to a gene: 9. Germline loops: CDR1 SGHTA, CDR2 FQGNSA. This CDR3 has 17 residues. The CDR3 is CASSLDLLGGGKNIQYF. Here the CDR3 DNA reads TGTGCCAGCAGCTTAGATTTGTTGGGGGGGGGCAAAAACATTCAGTACTTC.

The chain is built from TRBV30 and TRBJ2-2; the D is unclear. Between the trimmed V and J ends, which lost 0 bases and 5 bases, there was a span of 4 bases. CDR1 and CDR2 (germline): GTSNPN, SVGIG (reference sequence). This CDR3 contains 12 residues. The CDR3 loop reads CAWSVQTGELFF. CDR3 DNA: TGTGCCTGGAGTGTACAGACCGGGGAGCTGTTTTTT.

This chain's CDR3 is CASSTGVTDYNEQFF. In DNA form, the CDR3 reads TGTGCCAGCAGCACGGGGGTGACTGACTACAATGAGCAGTTCTTC. The genes are TRBV7-6 and TRBJ2-1, with D possibly being TRBD2 (6 bases). The CDR3 spans 15 residues. V dropped 5 bases and J dropped 3 bases, with 14 bases sitting between them. The V gene's germline CDR1 is SGHVS and CDR2 FNYEAQ.

The chain combines TRBV9 with TRBJ2-1; TRBD2 aligns across 11 bases. Trimming cost V 0 bases and J 9 bases; bases outside gene matches: 5. Looked up from germline, CDR1 is SGDLS and CDR2 is YYNGEE. The CDR3 loop spans 15 amino acids. The CDR3 reads CASSVGSGGAREQFF. The CDR3 bases are TGTGCCAGCAGCGTAGGTAGCGGGGGGGCGCGTGAGCAGTTCTTC.

The chain couples TRBV2 to TRBJ2-1; no clear D. CDR3 length: 15 residues. Looked up from germline, CDR1 is SNHLY and CDR2 is FYNNEI. The germline V and J ends were trimmed by 7 bases and 1 base, with 14 bases remaining between them. The CDR3 DNA reads as TGTGCCAGCAAGAGGCAAGAGAGTTCCTACAATGAGCAGTTCTTC. Translating gives CASKRQESSYNEQFF.

The chain recombines TRBV27 with TRBJ1-5; TRBD1 might be the D (5 bases). V lost 2 bases to trimming and J lost 5 bases, with 7 bases between them. Germline assignment: CDR1 MNHEY and CDR2 SMNVEV (reference sequence). The CDR3 covers 13 residues. CDR3 in DNA: TGTGCCAGCAGTTTAGTAGGGGATCAGCCCCAGCATTTT. It specifies CASSLVGDQPQHF.

V usage is TRBV15 and J usage is TRBJ2-7; 10 nucleotides align to TRBD2. This CDR3 comprises 16 residues. Germline CDR1 reads LNHNV; CDR2 reads YYDKDF (reference sequence). V shed 1 base, J shed 0 bases, and the junction held 3 bases outside the gene matches. This CDR3 reads CATSRGGLASSYEQYF. Here the CDR3 DNA reads TGTGCCACCAGCAGAGGGGGACTAGCGAGCTCCTACGAGCAGTACTTC.

The rearrangement links TRBV4-2 to TRBJ1-5; no clear D. The CDR3 has 15 amino acids. The V gene lost 0 bases and the J gene lost 7 bases, with 13 bases spanning the gap. CDR1 and CDR2 from the germline V gene are LGHNA and YNFKEQ. This CDR3 is CASSQDRGAGQPQHF. CDR3 nucleotide sequence: TGTGCCAGCAGCCAAGATAGAGGAGCTGGGCAGCCCCAGCATTTT.

The J gene is TRBJ2-1, the V gene TRBV6-4, with 14 bases identical to TRBD2. There are 18 residues in the CDR3. Trimming took 6 bases from V and 2 from J; bases not matched to a gene: 9. From germline, CDR1 is MRHNA and CDR2 SNTAGT. The CDR3 DNA follows: TGTGCCAGCAGAATGACCGGGACTAGCGGGAGAACCTACAATGAGCAGTTCTTC. It codes for CASRMTGTSGRTYNEQFF.